These 4 T cell receptor beta chains were all obtained from the same sample, sequenced in a study of cytomegalovirus exposure and HLA in healthy donors. Amplification used 60 Vbeta primers and 13 Jbeta primers. The assay was immunoSEQ multiplex PCR, and TCRdb's table has in-frame clones only and misses some. This repertoire includes about 130,000 clones. The sample consisted of PBMCs. These receptors were collected from a man in his late teens or twenties in good health and CMV-seronegative.

This sequence joins TRBV6-5 and TRBJ1-1; D remains ambiguous. This CDR3 contains 15 residues. The ends were cut back, 3 bases at V and 0 bases at J, with 11 bases in the middle. Germline CDR1 and CDR2: MNHEY and SVGAGI. CDR3 coding DNA: TGTGCCAGCAGTTATGTACAGCAAATGAACACTGAAGCTTTCTTT. Protein sequence: CASSYVQQMNTEAFF.

This chain links TRBV2 with TRBJ2-3, with 8 bases matching TRBD2. J lost 2 bases, V lost 10 bases, and 5 bases had no gene match. Germline CDR1 SNHLY, CDR2 FYNNEI. The CDR3 contains 13 residues. The CDR3 spells CAIGGVATDTQYF. The CDR3 coding sequence is TGTGCCATCGGGGGGGTAGCCACAGATACGCAGTATTTT.

This sequence joins TRBV28 and TRBJ1-5, with 10 bases aligning to TRBD1. Germline CDR1 and CDR2: MDHEN and SYDVKM. The V and J ends lost 6 bases and 0 bases, in that order; junction bases with no gene match: 14. This CDR3 has 19 amino acids. The CDR3 spells CASRHKTGGFSFSNQPQHF. In DNA, the CDR3 is TGTGCCAGCAGACATAAGACAGGGGGCTTTTCCTTTAGCAATCAGCCCCAGCATTTT. The whole variable domain, filled in from reference TRBV28 and TRBJ1-5, reads DVKVTQSSRYLVKRTGEKVFLECVQDMDHENMFWYRQDPGLGLRLIYFSYDVKMKEKGDIPEGYSVSREKKERFSLILESASTNQTSMYLCASRHKTGGFSFSNQPQHFGDGTRLSIL.

The chain uses TRBV15 and TRBJ2-7; weak D call: TRBD2 (5 bases). CDR1 is LNHNV, CDR2 YYDKDF, per germline (reference sequence). The CDR3 spans 14 residues. The V end lost 3 bases, the J end lost 2 bases, and 11 bases lay between the germline ends. The CDR3 DNA reads as TGTGCCACCAGCAGTAGGACTGCTCCCTACGAGCAGTACTTC. Translation: CATSSRTAPYEQYF. Drawing the rest from reference TRBV15 and TRBJ2-7, the complete variable domain is DAMVIQNPRYQVTQFGKPVTLSCSQTLNHNVMYWYQQKSSQAPKLLFHYYDKDFNNEADTPDNFQSRRPNTSFCFLDIRSPGLGDTAMYLCATSSRTAPYEQYFGPGTRLTVT.